One sample yielded the 12 T cell receptor beta chains listed below, sequenced in a study of blood T cells in healthy people across ages. Together with a sample-barcoded 5' primer, a J-beta primer mix was included in a second PCR lasting 7 to 11 cycles. TCRdb re-derived calls from the 5' RACE reads in MiXCR, one entry per CDR3 protein. The table records roughly 830,000 distinct CDR3 sequences, under 80% of them present only once. Material for sequencing was blood. These receptors came from a man aged 25-40 years in good health.

The chain combines TRBV4-2 with TRBJ2-3; perhaps TRBD2 as D (6 bases). There are 16 residues in the CDR3. The germline CDR1 and CDR2 sequences are LGHNA and YNFKEQ. Between the trimmed V and J ends, which lost 4 bases and 0 bases, there was a span of 14 bases. CDR3 residues: CASSRAGDSSTDTQYF. In DNA form, the CDR3 reads TGTGCCAGCAGCCGCGCTGGGGACTCTAGCACAGATACGCAGTATTTT.

The V gene is TRBV7-2, the J gene TRBJ2-3; TRBD2 is a possible D gene (7 bases). Trimming removed 1 base from V and 4 bases from J, with 12 bases in between. This CDR3 region has 15 residues. CDR1 SGHTA and CDR2 FQGNSA come from the germline V gene. The CDR3 DNA follows: TGTGCCAGCAGCTTAGGGGAGGGGGGTGCAGATACGCAGTATTTT. As protein: CASSLGEGGADTQYF.

The rearrangement links TRBV7-3 to TRBJ2-2, with 8 bases identical to TRBD1. Germline assignment: CDR1 SGHTA and CDR2 FQGTGA. V was clipped by 5 bases and J by 0 bases; unmatched bases: 5. The CDR3 covers 16 residues. The CDR3 DNA reads TGTGCCAGCAGCCTAAGACAGGGGTCGAACACCGGGGAGCTGTTTTTT. Amino acid sequence: CASSLRQGSNTGELFF.

This chain joins TRBV29-1 and TRBJ2-7; 11 bases match TRBD1. Germline V lookup: CDR1 SQVTM, CDR2 ANQGSEA. The CDR3 has 14 residues. J was trimmed by 4 bases and V by 6 bases; bases with no gene match: 8. CDR3 DNA: TGCAGCGTCCAAGGACAGGGGGCTAGGTACGAGCAGTACTTC. It is translated as CSVQGQGARYEQYF.

This clonotype was detected only a few times. V is TRBV5-1 and J is TRBJ1-1; D gene ambiguous. V lost 2 bases and J lost 0, with 11 bases in between. Germline V gene lookup returns CDR1 SGHRS and CDR2 YFSETQ. This CDR3 spans 15 amino acids. The chain's CDR3 is CASSLWVGMNTEAFF. CDR3 nucleotide sequence: TGCGCCAGCAGCTTATGGGTGGGGATGAACACTGAAGCTTTCTTT.

Notes on this clonotype: Given a much more abundant clone one base away, this may be a read error. Here the CDR3 reads CANKPTSGSHNEQFF. The CDR3 DNA is TGTGCCAACAAACCGACTAGCGGGAGCCACAATGAGCAGTTCTTC. This chain joins TRBV7-2 and TRBJ2-1, with 12 bases matching TRBD2. CDR3 length equals 15 residues. Germline trimming cut 10 bases from V and 5 bases from J; bases unmatched to any gene: 9. Germline V CDR1 and CDR2: SGHTA, FQGNSA.

The V and J genes are TRBV6-2 or TRBV6-3 and TRBJ2-1, with a weak D call TRBD2 (6 bases). The CDR3 has 16 amino acids. In germline, CDR1 is MNHEY, CDR2 SVGEGT. Trimming shortened V by 6 bases and J by 1 base, and 16 bases separated the two germline ends. This CDR3 is CASSHSPGESYNEQFF. The CDR3 DNA reads as TGTGCCAGCAGCCACTCCCCGGGGGAATCCTACAATGAGCAGTTCTTC.

This chain connects TRBV4-2 to TRBJ2-1; TRBD2 matches at 10 bases. The germline V gene encodes CDR1 LGHNA and CDR2 YNFKEQ. The V gene end was trimmed by 1 base and the J gene end by 8 bases; junction bases not matched to a gene: 2. This CDR3 spans 14 amino acids. The CDR3 DNA reads as TGTGCCAGCAGCCAAGCCGGGACTAGCGATGAGCAGTTCTTC. It yields the protein CASSQAGTSDEQFF.

The CDR3 region has the DNA TGTGCCAGCAGCGCGAGTGAGGGGACAGGGGATTGGAATGAGCAGTTCTTC. Translation: CASSASEGTGDWNEQFF. The chain joins TRBV9 to TRBJ2-1; 10 bases line up with TRBD1. CDR3 length: 17 amino acids. With 3 bases clipped from V and 7 bases from J, the junction kept 13 bases outside the gene matches. The germline V gene has CDR1 SGDLS and CDR2 YYNGEE. Variable domain in full (rest from reference TRBV9 and TRBJ2-1): DSGVTQTPKHLITATGQRVTLRCSPRSGDLSVYWYQQSLDQGLQFLIQYYNGEERAKGNILERFSAQQFPDLHSELNLSSLELGDSALYFCASSASEGTGDWNEQFFGPGTRLTVL.

A word on this clonotype: One end of the junction does not line up with germline, which may come from a read error. The V and J genes are TRBV6-2 or TRBV6-3 and TRBJ2-1, with D perhaps TRBD1 (6 bases). The germline V gene encodes CDR1 MNHEY and CDR2 SVGEGT. There are 13 residues in the CDR3. CDR3 in DNA: TGTGCCGGCAGCTCGGACAGTGGGAATGAGCAGTTCTTC. Its protein product is CAGSSDSGNEQFF.

This chain connects TRBV9 to TRBJ1-4; 10 bases agree with TRBD1. The CDR3 has 15 amino acids. Trimming removed 3 bases from V and 9 bases from J; junction bases left unmatched: 8. Germline CDR1 and CDR2: SGDLS and YYNGEE. CDR3 loop: CASSGSDRGKKKLFF. DNA for the CDR3: TGTGCCAGCAGCGGGTCGGACAGGGGGAAGAAAAAACTGTTTTTT.

J is TRBJ2-7 and V is TRBV7-2, with a weak D call TRBD1 (5 bases). The tail of the sequence fits TRBJ2-5 better, so the J call may be wrong. Germline assignment: CDR1 SGHTA and CDR2 FQGNSA. The CDR3 is 15 residues long. CDR3 amino acids: CASGASRQPEETQYF. The CDR3 nucleotides read TGTGCCAGCGGGGCCTCAAGGCAGCCAGAAGAGACCCAGTACTTC.